This T cell receptor (beta chain) was observed in a study of vaccination and CD4 T cells after COVID-19. The wider study: Stimuli were overlapping spike peptide pools of SARS-CoV-2 and three common cold coronaviruses (HCoV-NL63, HCoV-OC43, HCoV-229E).

Treatment described: roughly 10-day PBMC culture with coronavirus spike peptide pools or control peptides (ViraFEST assay). CDR3 length: 14 amino acids. Trimming cost V 0 bases and J 7 bases, with 13 bases left between them. Germline V CDR1 and CDR2: DFQATT, SNEGSKA (reference sequence). This clonotype was counted only a few times. The antigen is unknown. CD4+ T cells that had been cultured provided DNA sequenced with the Oncomine TCR Beta short-read assay. Each CDR3 protein gets one entry after TCRdb re-called the PCR reads with MiXCR. The profile shows around 19,000 distinct CDR3 sequences, about 39% of them singletons. Study-wide results and caveats: In convalescent patients, a median roughly 84% of post-vaccine SARS-CoV-2-reactive clones appeared only after vaccination.

This sequence joins TRBV20-1 and TRBJ1-5; tentative D call: TRBD1 (5 bases). Sequenced material: CD4+ T cells from blood, cultured in vitro, taken after SARS-CoV-2 vaccination. This clonotype was sampled from a human donor who had recovered from COVID-19. CDR3 residues: CSARDPGGRQPQHF. In DNA, the CDR3 is TGCAGTGCTAGAGATCCGGGGGGGAGACAGCCCCAGCATTTT.